Shown below are 19 T cell receptor beta chains from a single sample sequenced in a study of human CD8 memory T cell subsets. TCR beta libraries were made by UMI-labeled 5' RACE. TCRdb reanalyzed the 5' RACE reads and collapses them to one entry per CDR3 protein, without DNA. The listing records 5,000 to 6,000 distinct CDR3 sequences. Sequenced material: CD8+ T cells from PBMCs. The origin of the receptors is a human donor in good health.

This clonotype shows up as medium-sized by frequency. This rearrangement joins TRBV7-9 to TRBJ2-7; checking the TCRdb D call of TRBD2 is not possible without DNA. Germline CDR1 reads SEHNR; CDR2 reads FQNEAQ (reference sequence). The CDR3 has 15 residues. The CDR3 region is CASSSDSTVSYEQYF.

This chain uses TRBV7-9 with TRBJ1-6. The CDR3 sequence is 19 residues long. Germline assignment: CDR1 SEHNR and CDR2 FQNEAQ (reference sequence). CDR3: CASSLALGQDHSYNSPLHF. Full variable domain (rest looked up from reference TRBV7-9 and TRBJ1-6): DTGVSQNPRHKITKRGQNVTFRCDPISEHNRLYWYRQTLGQGPEFLTYFQNEAQLEKSRLLSDRFSAERPKGSFSTLEIQRTEQGDSAMYLCASSLALGQDHSYNSPLHFGNGTRLTVT.

This rearrangement joins TRBV5-8 to TRBJ1-2. The germline gives CDR1 SGHTS, CDR2 YDEGEE. This CDR3 has 14 residues. CDR3 region: CASSLAAGNYGYTF.

The chain links TRBV7-2 to TRBJ2-1. Germline lookup yields CDR1 SGHTA and CDR2 FQGNSA. The CDR3 contains 13 residues. CDR3 region: CASSYTDLGEQFF. Using reference TRBV7-2 and TRBJ2-1 for the parts outside the CDR3, the full variable domain is GAGVSQSPSNKVTEKGKDVELRCDPISGHTALYWYRQSLGQGLEFLIYFQGNSAPDKSGLPSDRFSAERTGGSVSTLTIQRTQQEDSAVYLCASSYTDLGEQFFGPGTRLTVL.

The chain combines TRBV28 with TRBJ1-2; TCRdb's D gene call, TRBD1, goes unchecked for lack of DNA. There are 15 residues in the CDR3. Germline V gives CDR1 MDHEN, CDR2 SYDVKM. Here the CDR3 reads CASRGGVDRYYGYTF.

Judged by frequency, this clonotype is medium-sized (0.01 to 0.1%). CDR3 in amino acids: CASQAGNTEAFF. The V call is TRBV12-3 or TRBV12-4, the J call TRBJ1-1. This CDR3 spans 12 amino acids.

V is TRBV4-2 and J is TRBJ2-7; with no DNA, the TCRdb D assignment of TRBD2 cannot be verified. CDR1 is LGHNA and CDR2 is YNFKEQ in the germline V gene. The CDR3 contains 15 residues. The CDR3 reads CASSDPLAGEGEQYF.

The V call is TRBV7-9, the J call TRBJ1-1; there is no DNA to check the TCRdb D call of TRBD1. The CDR3 contains 13 residues. Germline V gives CDR1 SEHNR, CDR2 FQNEAQ (reference sequence). CDR3 loop: CASMPGGVPEAFF.

V and J are TRBV7-9 and TRBJ2-3; the D call of TRBD2 rests on TCRdb alone, since no DNA is present to check it. This CDR3 spans 16 amino acids. The V gene's germline CDR1 is SEHNR and CDR2 FQNEAQ (reference sequence). This chain's CDR3 is CASSLAKAGAGDTQYF.

This CDR3 reads CASSLTGLGAEQFF. V and J are TRBV11-2 and TRBJ2-1; TCRdb designates TRBD2, a call that cannot be tested without DNA. Germline CDR1 and CDR2: SGHAT and FQNNGV. The CDR3 is 14 amino acids.

Judged by frequency, this clonotype is medium-sized. This chain links TRBV29-1 with TRBJ2-1; TCRdb selects TRBD1, and the lack of DNA leaves this call unchecked. Germline CDR1 and CDR2: SQVTM and ANQGSEA. CDR3 length equals 16 residues. The CDR3 reads CSAAQGAELSYNEQFF.

V is TRBV21-1 and J is TRBJ2-1; with no DNA, the TCRdb D assignment of TRBD1 cannot be verified. TRBV21-1 is given as a pseudogene. The CDR3 runs to 14 residues. This CDR3 is CASTAPLLYNEQFF.

The gene calls are TRBV19 and TRBJ1-1; as DNA is missing, the TRBD1 call by TCRdb cannot be tested. The CDR3 spans 11 residues. Germline CDR1 LNHDA, CDR2 SQIVND (reference sequence). The CDR3 reads CASGPYTEAFF.

By frequency, this clonotype registers medium-sized. The genes are TRBV29-1 and TRBJ2-1; TCRdb picks TRBD2, but there is no DNA to check that call. Germline assignment: CDR1 SQVTM and CDR2 ANQGSEA. CDR3 length equals 15 residues. The CDR3 spells CSSRSEAGLNNEQFF.

CDR3 loop: CASSYLGQGYNEQFF. This chain joins TRBV6-6 and TRBJ2-1; the D call of TRBD1 rests on TCRdb alone, since no DNA is present to check it. The germline gives CDR1 MNHNY, CDR2 SVGAGI (reference sequence). The CDR3 runs to 15 residues.

This clonotype is called medium-sized based on its frequency. V gene TRBV13 combines with J gene TRBJ2-5; the D call from TCRdb, TRBD2, cannot be confirmed without DNA. Germline V CDR1 and CDR2: PRHDT, FYEKMQ (reference sequence). This CDR3 region has 16 residues. The CDR3 sequence: CASSPRTSGDQETQYF.

The chain links TRBV4-2 to TRBJ2-3; TCRdb proposes TRBD1, but this gene call is untestable without DNA. This CDR3 is 16 amino acids long. Per germline, CDR1 LGHNA and CDR2 YNFKEQ. The CDR3 loop is CASSQTGTGKIDTQYF.

The V and J genes are TRBV4-1 and TRBJ1-1; as DNA is missing, the TRBD1 call by TCRdb cannot be tested. CDR3 length: 15 residues. Germline CDR1 MGHRA, CDR2 YSYEKL. The chain's CDR3 is CASSQEPGAATEAFF.

The J gene is TRBJ1-4, the V gene TRBV4-2; TCRdb gives TRBD1 as the D gene, but with no DNA this cannot be confirmed. The CDR3 totals 16 residues. Germline V gives CDR1 LGHNA, CDR2 YNFKEQ. CDR3 residues: CASSQLPGGENEKLFF.